Listed here are 9 T cell receptor beta chains from one sample, sequenced in a study of esophageal squamous cell carcinoma under preoperative chemotherapy (dated 2018 in TCRdb). Libraries came from PCR. TCRdb shows the sequencer as HiSeq X Ten. TCRdb reanalyzed the raw reads on its own, using fastp at Q25 for trimming and MiXCR for clone calling, and kept in-frame beta chains. One record per CDR3 amino acid sequence lists the most common genes and DNA. Across this sample there are about 32,000 distinct CDR3 sequences, with 40% to 60% seen only once. 20% to 25% of the sample is in the top ten clones. Sample time point, as interpreted from the label and publication: after preoperative PTX-NDP chemotherapy. The specimen was collected from a patient given preoperative chemotherapy. The receptors stem from a human donor with esophageal squamous cell carcinoma. The donor label of this sample is uncertain.

Concerning this clonotype: A junction boundary mismatches the germline segment, possibly from a read error. The chain combines TRBV12-3 or TRBV12-4 with TRBJ2-5; D possibly corresponds to TRBD2 (6 bases). The CDR3 contains 15 residues. CDR3 region: CAGGHAGLSTETQYF. The DNA for the CDR3 is TGTGCCGGGGGTCATGCGGGGCTAAGCACAGAGACCCAGTATTTC.

This sequence joins TRBV11-3 and TRBJ2-1; the D gene could be TRBD1 or TRBD2 (5 bases each). This CDR3 spans 15 amino acids. Germline V gene lookup returns CDR1 SGHNT and CDR2 YENEEA. Between the trimmed V and J ends, which lost 0 bases and 8 bases, there was a span of 14 bases. Written as DNA, the CDR3 is TGTGCCAGCAGCTTAGATGGGGGAAGCTATGATGAGCAGTTCTTC. Protein sequence: CASSLDGGSYDEQFF.

In its sample, this clonotype was seen many times. V usage is TRBV12-3 or TRBV12-4 and J usage is TRBJ2-2, with D possibly matching TRBD1 (6 bases). There are 13 residues in the CDR3. Trimming took 5 bases from V and 7 from J, leaving 11 bases between them. The CDR3 region is CASSNTGSGELFF. CDR3 in DNA: TGTGCCAGCAGTAACACAGGGAGCGGGGAGCTGTTTTTT.

This sequence joins TRBV7-6 and TRBJ2-3; weak D call: TRBD2 (6 bases). The V gene's germline CDR1 is SGHVS and CDR2 FNYEAQ. This CDR3 is built from 18 residues. The V end was cut by 2 bases, the J end by 10 bases, with 28 bases between. The CDR3 nucleotides read TGTGCCAGCAGCTTACGGGCTAGCGAGGCTGTGAGCACAGAGGCGCAGTATTTT. It yields the protein CASSLRASEAVSTEAQYF.

This clonotype was counted a few times. V is TRBV6-1 and J is TRBJ2-3; D unclear. CDR1 MNHNS and CDR2 SASEGT come from the germline V gene. V shed 8 bases and J shed 5 bases, with 17 bases lying between them. The CDR3 is 14 residues long. The CDR3 bases are TGTGCCAGCCGACGTGCTTCACGAGGAGATACGCAGTATTTT. Protein sequence: CASRRASRGDTQYF.

This clonotype has at least ten counts. The chain combines TRBV14 with TRBJ2-7; D uncertain. V was cut by 0 bases and J by 1 base, with 4 bases left in between. From germline, CDR1 is SGHDN and CDR2 FVKESK. The length of the CDR3 is 13 residues. The CDR3 region is CASSQDRSYEQYF. The CDR3 DNA follows: TGTGCCAGCAGCCAAGACAGATCCTACGAGCAGTACTTC.

The gene calls are TRBV7-8 and TRBJ2-4; TRBD2 matches 8 bases. Germline lookup yields CDR1 SGHVS and CDR2 FQNEAQ. CDR3 length: 16 amino acids. The V segment lost 5 bases and the J segment 12 bases; nucleotides outside the gene matches: 18. The CDR3 DNA is TGTGCCAGCAGCGACCCGGGGGGGGGACCCGGTGATACTCAGTACTTC. Protein sequence: CASSDPGGGPGDTQYF.

This clonotype was seen at least ten times. The chain uses TRBV7-3 and TRBJ2-2, with D unclear. CDR1 SGHTA and CDR2 FQGTGA come from the germline V gene. The CDR3 extends over 13 amino acids. V was shortened by 5 bases and J by 3 bases, with 7 bases between the two germline ends. The CDR3 spells CASSPTYTGELFF. CDR3 nucleotides: TGTGCCAGCAGCCCAACTTACACCGGGGAGCTGTTTTTT.

The genes are TRBV12-3 or TRBV12-4 and TRBJ2-3, with D possibly called TRBD1 or TRBD2 (5 bases each). CDR3 length: 14 residues. This chain's CDR3 is CGGRSGTDTDTQYF. CDR3 DNA sequence: TGTGGCGGCAGATCCGGGACGGACACAGATACGCAGTATTTT.